This paragraph covers one T cell receptor (beta chain) sequence. Germline loops: CDR1 LNHDA, CDR2 SQIVND (reference sequence). Trimming shortened V by 9 bases and J by 0 bases, and 6 bases separated the two germline ends. The CDR3 contains 12 residues. This table comes from immunoSEQ multiplex PCR, and its TCRdb copy is limited to in-frame clones, with some not included. The profile shows approximately 21,000 clones, 55% to 60% of them singletons. The culture paired about 200,000 irradiated violet-dye-labeled stimulators with about 200,000 CFSE-labeled responders. This sample was taken from a study of graft-versus-host responses after intestinal transplantation. Study-wide context: Recipients were all induced with anti-thymocyte globulin, then given tacrolimus and steroids for 3 to 4 years.

The V call is TRBV19, the J call TRBJ1-3; D unresolved. Sequencing used alloreactive CD4+ T cells from a mixed lymphocyte reaction culture, obtained before intestinal transplant. Documented subset: CFSE-low proliferating T cells sorted from roughly six-day pre-transplant mixed lymphocyte reaction (GvH or HvG direction). This clonotype originated in a human patient who received an intestinal transplant. The CDR3 reads CASVSSGNTIYF. CDR3 DNA sequence: TGTGCCAGCGTCAGCTCTGGAAACACCATATATTTT.